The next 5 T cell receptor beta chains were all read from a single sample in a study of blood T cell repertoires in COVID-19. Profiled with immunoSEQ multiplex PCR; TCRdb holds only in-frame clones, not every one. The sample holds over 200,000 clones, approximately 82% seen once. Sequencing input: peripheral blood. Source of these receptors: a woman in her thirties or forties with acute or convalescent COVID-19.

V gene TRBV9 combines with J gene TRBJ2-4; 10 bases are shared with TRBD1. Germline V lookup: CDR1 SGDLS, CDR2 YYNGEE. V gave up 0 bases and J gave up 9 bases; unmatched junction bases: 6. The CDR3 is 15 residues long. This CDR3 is CASSVVGQGVGIQYF. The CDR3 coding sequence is TGTGCCAGCAGCGTAGTAGGACAGGGGGTGGGCATTCAGTACTTC.

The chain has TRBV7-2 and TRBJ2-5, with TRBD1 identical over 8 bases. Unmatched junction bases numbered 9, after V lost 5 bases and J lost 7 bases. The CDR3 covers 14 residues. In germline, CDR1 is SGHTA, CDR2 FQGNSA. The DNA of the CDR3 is TGTGCCAGCAGCGCCCGACAGGGGATGGCGACCCAGTACTTC. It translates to CASSARQGMATQYF.

DNA of the CDR3: TGTGCCAGCAGCTTAGGCTCACTTGGGACACTGAACACTGAAGCTTTCTTT. Translated, it gives CASSLGSLGTLNTEAFF. The chain uses TRBV13 and TRBJ1-1; the D gene is possibly TRBD1 (6 bases). Between the trimmed V and J ends, which lost 0 bases and 0 bases, there was a span of 14 bases. Per germline, CDR1 PRHDT and CDR2 FYEKMQ (reference sequence). This CDR3 region has 17 residues.

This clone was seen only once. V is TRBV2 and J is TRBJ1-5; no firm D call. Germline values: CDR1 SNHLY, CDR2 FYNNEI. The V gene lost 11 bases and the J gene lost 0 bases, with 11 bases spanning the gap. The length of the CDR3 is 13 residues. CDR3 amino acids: CAGASYSNQPQHF. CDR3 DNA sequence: TGTGCCGGAGCATCCTATAGCAATCAGCCCCAGCATTTT.

The CDR3 is CASSVEASGGTKQYF. As DNA, the CDR3 is TGTGCCAGCAGCGTAGAGGCTAGCGGGGGGACCAAGCAGTACTTC. The chain carries TRBV9 and TRBJ2-7, with 11 bases that match TRBD2. The CDR3 is 15 amino acids. In germline, CDR1 is SGDLS, CDR2 YYNGEE. V lost 0 bases, J lost 8 bases, and 7 bases stayed unmatched.